The 30 T cell receptor beta chains presented below share a single source sample, sequenced in a study of identical twins. Each CDR3 protein gets one entry after TCRdb re-called the 5' RACE reads with MiXCR. Of some 590,000 distinct CDR3 sequences detected, nearly 10% appear once; the ten largest clones hold 2.5% to 3%. This same sample was also taken into another study, of yellow fever vaccine responses in identical twins.

Sequences were obtained from PBMCs. The source of these receptors is a woman younger than 35 in good health.

In this sample, this clonotype turned up many times. The V call is TRBV10-3, the J call TRBJ2-7; a possible D gene is TRBD1 (5 bases). Germline V gene lookup returns CDR1 ENHRY and CDR2 SYGVKD. Trimming removed 4 bases from V and 1 base from J, with 8 bases in between. This CDR3 is 13 amino acids long. The CDR3 DNA follows: TGTGCCATCAGTGGACAGCCATCCTACGAGCAGTACTTC. Translating it yields CAISGQPSYEQYF.

This clonotype has a count of ten or more. The genes are TRBV4-3 and TRBJ2-6; perhaps TRBD1 as D (6 bases). V was clipped by 1 base and J by 0 bases, with 7 bases between them. The CDR3 contains 16 residues. Germline V gene lookup returns CDR1 LGHNA and CDR2 YSLEER. The CDR3 spells CASSQVGGSGANVLTF. Here the CDR3 DNA reads TGCGCCAGCAGCCAAGTAGGGGGCTCTGGGGCCAACGTCCTGACTTTC.

The sample holds many counts of this clonotype. The chain is built from TRBV5-1 and TRBJ2-3; a weak D match, TRBD2 (7 bases). V was shortened by 4 bases and J by 6 bases, with 18 bases between the two germline ends. This CDR3 comprises 15 residues. Germline values: CDR1 SGHRS, CDR2 YFSETQ. The CDR3: CASSRVQGGMDTQYF. DNA for the CDR3: TGCGCCAGCAGCCGGGTACAGGGAGGGATGGATACGCAGTATTTT.

This clonotype came up many times. The gene calls are TRBV12-3 or TRBV12-4 and TRBJ1-3, with D possibly TRBD1 on 5 matching bases. The CDR3 has 14 residues. V shed 0 bases and J shed 7 bases, with 10 bases lying between them. The CDR3 nucleotides read TGTGCCAGCAGTTTAGCGTCCGGGGCGAACACCATATATTTT. Its translation is CASSLASGANTIYF.

This clonotype was recorded many times. The chain is built from TRBV28 and TRBJ1-5, with TRBD1 matching 9 bases. The CDR3 has 15 residues. The V segment lost 6 bases and the J segment 2 bases; nucleotides outside the gene matches: 5. The V gene's germline CDR1 is MDHEN and CDR2 SYDVKM. CDR3 amino acids: CASRGTGIRNQPQHF. CDR3 DNA sequence: TGTGCCAGCAGGGGGACAGGGATTCGCAATCAGCCCCAGCATTTT.

The rearrangement links TRBV12-3 or TRBV12-4 to TRBJ1-2; tentatively, D is TRBD1 (6 bases). This CDR3 is built from 15 residues. The V gene lost 5 bases and the J gene lost 0 bases, with 13 bases spanning the gap. CDR3 DNA: TGTGCCAGCAGTCAGCGGACAGACCCTAACTATGGCTACACCTTC. As protein: CASSQRTDPNYGYTF.

V and J are TRBV27 and TRBJ1-6; D unresolved. CDR1 is MNHEY, CDR2 SMNVEV, per germline (reference sequence). There are 14 residues in the CDR3. V lost 5 bases and J lost 9, with 14 bases in between. CDR3 sequence (DNA): TGTGCCAGCAGTCGGAGGGAGTTAGTTTCACCCCTCCACTTT. Translating it yields CASSRRELVSPLHF.

The rearrangement uses TRBV7-9 and TRBJ2-4, with D maybe TRBD1 (5 bases). The CDR3 sequence is 16 residues long. CDR1 SEHNR and CDR2 FQNEAQ come from the germline V gene (reference sequence). V dropped 4 bases and J dropped 7 bases, with 20 bases sitting between them. CDR3 residues: CASSSPGHPIGNIQYF. In DNA, the CDR3 is TGTGCCAGCAGCTCCCCCGGACACCCCATCGGCAACATTCAGTACTTC. Combining the CDR3 with reference TRBV7-9 and TRBJ2-4 gives the whole variable domain DTGVSQNPRHKITKRGQNVTFRCDPISEHNRLYWYRQTLGQGPEFLTYFQNEAQLEKSRLLSDRFSAERPKGSFSTLEIQRTEQGDSAMYLCASSSPGHPIGNIQYFGAGTRLSVL.

This clonotype turned up a few times. This chain joins TRBV6-1 and TRBJ2-1; 7 bases fit TRBD2. The CDR3 contains 13 residues. The germline gives CDR1 MNHNS, CDR2 SASEGT. After removal of 6 bases from V and 7 bases from J, the junction contained 6 bases not matched to a gene. The CDR3 is CASRGGGTNEQFF. The CDR3 nucleotides read TGTGCCAGCAGGGGGGGGGGTACGAATGAGCAGTTCTTC.

This clonotype occurred many times. This chain connects TRBV12-3 or TRBV12-4 to TRBJ1-4, with D perhaps matching TRBD1 (5 bases). The ends were cut back, 1 base at V and 8 bases at J, with 8 bases in the middle. The CDR3 covers 13 residues. The CDR3 here is CASSLGQGEKLFF. Here the CDR3 DNA reads TGTGCCAGCAGTTTAGGTCAGGGAGAAAAACTGTTTTTT.

A few counts support this clonotype. This sequence joins TRBV12-3 or TRBV12-4 and TRBJ2-7; 11 positions agree with TRBD1. The CDR3 consists of 16 residues. V trimming: 4 bases; J trimming: 4 bases; junction bases outside the gene matches: 9. The CDR3 DNA is TGTGCCAGCAGTTCCTATTCCGGGACAGGGGGTTACGAGCAGTACTTC. It is translated as CASSSYSGTGGYEQYF.

This clonotype has only a few counts. The rearrangement links TRBV2 to TRBJ2-1; 7 bases line up with TRBD2. Germline V gene data show CDR1 as SNHLY and CDR2 as FYNNEI. The J segment lost 8 bases and the V segment lost 6 bases, leaving 13 bases of the junction unmatched. This CDR3 is built from 15 residues. The chain's CDR3 is CASSRGTILSDEQFF. CDR3 DNA: TGTGCCAGCAGCCGCGGGACTATCCTGTCCGATGAGCAGTTCTTC.

This clonotype was seen a handful of times. The chain employs TRBV9 and TRBJ2-5; 8 bases map to TRBD2. This CDR3 has 15 amino acids. CDR1 SGDLS and CDR2 YYNGEE come from the germline V gene. Trimming took 0 bases from V and 5 from J; bases not matched to a gene: 6. CDR3 residues: CASSVEVAGFETQYF. In nucleotides, the CDR3 is TGTGCCAGCAGCGTAGAGGTAGCGGGATTTGAGACCCAGTACTTC.

The genes are TRBV4-3 and TRBJ2-7; D unclear. The germline V gene has CDR1 LGHNA and CDR2 YSLEER. Trimming took off 1 base at V and 1 base at J, with 11 bases between the two ends. There are 15 residues in the CDR3. DNA of the CDR3: TGCGCCAGCAGCCAAGGAAAACTCTTATCCTACGAGCAGTACTTC. It encodes CASSQGKLLSYEQYF.

This clonotype was counted at least ten times. This sequence joins TRBV29-1 and TRBJ1-1; D not certain. Trimming stripped 7 bases from V and 4 bases from J, with 13 bases between. Germline CDR1 is SQVTM and CDR2 is ANQGSEA. The CDR3 contains 12 residues. The CDR3 nucleotides read TGCAGCGCCGCTTGGGGTTCCACTGAAGCTTTCTTT. Residues: CSAAWGSTEAFF.

V usage is TRBV28 and J usage is TRBJ2-3; 12 bases match TRBD1. Per germline, CDR1 MDHEN and CDR2 SYDVKM. Trimming removed 5 bases from V and 3 bases from J; junction bases left unmatched: 6. The CDR3 length is 16 residues. The CDR3 coding sequence is TGTGCCAGCAGTCCCGGGACAGGGGGCGAGACAGATACGCAGTATTTT. Translated: CASSPGTGGETDTQYF.

This clonotype was seen a few times. The chain joins TRBV20-1 to TRBJ2-7; D not certain. This CDR3 comprises 11 residues. Per germline, CDR1 DFQATT and CDR2 SNEGSKA (reference sequence). Trimming pared 2 bases from V and 7 bases from J, leaving 9 bases between. The CDR3 DNA sequence: TGCAGTGCTAGATCCCTAGGAGAGCAGTACTTC. Translation: CSARSLGEQYF.

This rearrangement joins TRBV12-3 or TRBV12-4 to TRBJ2-3, with 8 bases identical to TRBD2. V shed 6 bases and J 6 bases; nucleotides not matched to a gene: 14. This CDR3 is 16 amino acids long. This chain's CDR3 is CASSSQRGLLVDTQYF. The CDR3, as DNA: TGTGCCAGCAGCTCCCAGCGGGGGCTGCTGGTGGATACGCAGTATTTT.

V usage is TRBV29-1 and J usage is TRBJ2-1; 8 bases are shared with TRBD1. This CDR3 contains 14 residues. Germline CDR1 is SQVTM and CDR2 is ANQGSEA. Trimming cost V 6 bases and J 5 bases; bases outside gene matches: 9. CDR3 residues: CSVGLGQGNNEQFF. The CDR3 bases are TGCAGCGTGGGTCTCGGACAGGGAAACAATGAGCAGTTCTTC.

The V gene is TRBV27, the J gene TRBJ1-2; D gene unclear. The germline CDR1 and CDR2 sequences are MNHEY and SMNVEV (reference sequence). The V gene lost 9 bases and the J gene lost 7 bases, with 18 bases spanning the gap. The CDR3 runs to 13 residues. The CDR3 region has the DNA TGTGCCAGGAGTAGGGTTCGGGTCTGTGGCTACACCTTC. It yields the protein CARSRVRVCGYTF.

This clonotype was counted many times. The chain employs TRBV2 and TRBJ2-3; possible D gene TRBD2, 6 bases. Germline CDR1 SNHLY, CDR2 FYNNEI. This CDR3 has 16 residues. Trimming took off 0 bases at V and 0 bases at J, with 10 bases between the two ends. CDR3 sequence (DNA): TGTGCCAGCAGTGAAGCGCACGGGGGTAGCACAGATACGCAGTATTTT. This translates into CASSEAHGGSTDTQYF.

V usage is TRBV6-5 and J usage is TRBJ1-1; a weak D match, TRBD1 (5 bases). V gave up 3 bases and J gave up 3 bases, with 11 bases separating them. Germline V CDR1 and CDR2: MNHEY, SVGAGI. This CDR3 is built from 14 residues. CDR3 DNA: TGTGCCAGCAGTTATAGGTTAGGGGACACTGAAGCTTTCTTT. It translates to CASSYRLGDTEAFF.

This clonotype turned up a few times. J is TRBJ1-2 and V is TRBV7-9; 8 bases match TRBD1. V lost 7 bases and J lost 4; bases outside the gene matches: 11. There are 15 residues in the CDR3. From germline, CDR1 is SEHNR and CDR2 FQNEAQ (reference sequence). CDR3 DNA: TGTGCCAGCACCTCGGACAGGGAAGGCCCCTATGGCTACACCTTC. It is translated as CASTSDREGPYGYTF.

There are a few counts of this clonotype. CDR3 protein: CASRAGTSRLDEQYF. DNA of the CDR3: TGCGCCAGCAGGGCCGGGACAAGTCGGTTAGACGAGCAGTACTTC. This chain links TRBV5-1 with TRBJ2-7; possible D gene TRBD1, 6 bases. Between the trimmed V and J ends, which lost 5 bases and 5 bases, there was a span of 20 bases. The CDR3 spans 15 residues. From germline, CDR1 is SGHRS and CDR2 YFSETQ.

The table lists this clonotype with a few counts. The chain carries TRBV20-1 and TRBJ2-4; D is ambiguous. V was shortened by 1 base and J by 0 bases, with 10 bases between the two germline ends. Germline CDR1 DFQATT, CDR2 SNEGSKA (reference sequence). This CDR3 comprises 15 residues. CDR3 DNA sequence: TGCAGTGCTAGAGGACTTGTACTAGCCAAAAACATTCAGTACTTC. It yields the protein CSARGLVLAKNIQYF.

This clonotype was seen only a few times. The chain carries TRBV29-1 and TRBJ2-2, with 16 bases that match TRBD2. The CDR3 totals 18 residues. Trimming at V came to 2 bases and at J to 5 bases, leaving 8 bases not matched to a gene. CDR1 is SQVTM, CDR2 ANQGSEA, per germline. The CDR3 DNA is TGCAGCGTTGAAACCGGGACTAGCGGGGGGGCCAGGACCGGGGAGCTGTTTTTT. Translating it yields CSVETGTSGGARTGELFF.

This clonotype was found a few times. V usage is TRBV20-1 and J usage is TRBJ2-1; 9 bases are shared with TRBD2. There are 14 residues in the CDR3. Germline V gives CDR1 DFQATT, CDR2 SNEGSKA (reference sequence). Germline trimming cut 3 bases from V and 5 bases from J; bases unmatched to any gene: 5. CDR3 residues: CSARVLAGNNEQFF. The CDR3 region has the DNA TGCAGTGCTAGGGTCCTAGCGGGAAACAATGAGCAGTTCTTC.

Ten or more counts support this clonotype. CDR3 bases: TGTGCCAGCAGCCGTCGACAGGGATTGACAGATACGCAGTATTTT. This translates into CASSRRQGLTDTQYF. The chain employs TRBV3-1 and TRBJ2-3; 7 bases are a match to TRBD1. The V gene end was trimmed by 4 bases and the J gene end by 3 bases; junction bases not matched to a gene: 7. The CDR3 is made up of 15 amino acids. Germline CDR1 LGHDT, CDR2 YNNKEL (reference sequence).

At least ten counts were recorded for this clonotype. The chain recombines TRBV7-2 with TRBJ2-1; TRBD2 aligns across 8 bases. The CDR3 covers 17 residues. Losses at the gene ends were 5 bases for V and 4 bases for J; bases not matched to a gene: 13. Germline V gene data show CDR1 as SGHTA and CDR2 as FQGNSA. This chain's CDR3 is CASSPWTSRGGYNEQFF. The DNA for the CDR3 is TGTGCCAGCAGCCCTTGGACTAGCCGGGGCGGATACAATGAGCAGTTCTTC.

This clonotype was recorded a few times. The chain employs TRBV5-1 and TRBJ2-7; D not certain. The CDR3 is made up of 17 amino acids. Deletions cut 0 bases from V and 0 bases from J, with 16 bases between. Germline V gene sequence: CDR1 SGHRS, CDR2 YFSETQ. The CDR3 region has the DNA TGCGCCAGCAGCTTGGAGTTCTCGACGGCCAGCTCCTACGAGCAGTACTTC. Translating gives CASSLEFSTASSYEQYF.